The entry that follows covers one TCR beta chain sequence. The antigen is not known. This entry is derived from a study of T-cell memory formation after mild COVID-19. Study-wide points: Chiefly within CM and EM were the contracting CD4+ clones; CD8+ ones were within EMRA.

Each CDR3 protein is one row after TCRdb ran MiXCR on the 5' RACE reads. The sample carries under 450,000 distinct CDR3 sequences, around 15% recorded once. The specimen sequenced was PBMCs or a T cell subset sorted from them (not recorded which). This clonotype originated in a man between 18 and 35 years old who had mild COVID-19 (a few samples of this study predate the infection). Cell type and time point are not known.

CDR3 in amino acids: CASSPRTSGDYNEQFF. The CDR3 DNA sequence: TGCGCCAGCAGCCCCAGGACTAGCGGGGACTACAATGAGCAGTTCTTC. The rearrangement joins TRBV4-1 to TRBJ2-1; TRBD2 aligns across 12 bases. V lost 4 bases to trimming and J lost 3 bases; unmatched junction nucleotides: 4. Germline V gene data show CDR1 as MGHRA and CDR2 as YSYEKL. This CDR3 has 16 residues.